This T cell receptor (beta chain) is from a study of a mutant IDH1 vaccine in newly diagnosed glioma. Notes on this clone: Its antigen is unidentified.

Repertoires were generated with immunoSEQ multiplex PCR, while TCRdb's copy carries only in-frame clones and drops some. Of around 100,000 clones in the sample, 85% to 90% were seen once. This CDR3 comprises 16 residues. In germline, CDR1 is SGHNT, CDR2 YYREEE (reference sequence). The V end was cut by 2 bases, the J end by 4 bases, with 16 bases between. Stated time point: week 47, end of study. What each vaccine dose contained was 300 ug of mutant IDH1 20-mer peptide, accompanied by topical imiquimod. This chain uses TRBV5-4 with TRBJ2-1; D possibly corresponds to TRBD2 (7 bases). The TCR originated in a woman aged 50 to 60 with glioma. The sample consisted of PBMCs, taken from a glioma patient whose treatment included an IDH1 peptide vaccine. This chain's CDR3 is CASSLAGQREYNEQFF. In nucleotides, the CDR3 is TGTGCCAGCAGCTTAGCGGGACAACGGGAGTACAATGAGCAGTTCTTC.